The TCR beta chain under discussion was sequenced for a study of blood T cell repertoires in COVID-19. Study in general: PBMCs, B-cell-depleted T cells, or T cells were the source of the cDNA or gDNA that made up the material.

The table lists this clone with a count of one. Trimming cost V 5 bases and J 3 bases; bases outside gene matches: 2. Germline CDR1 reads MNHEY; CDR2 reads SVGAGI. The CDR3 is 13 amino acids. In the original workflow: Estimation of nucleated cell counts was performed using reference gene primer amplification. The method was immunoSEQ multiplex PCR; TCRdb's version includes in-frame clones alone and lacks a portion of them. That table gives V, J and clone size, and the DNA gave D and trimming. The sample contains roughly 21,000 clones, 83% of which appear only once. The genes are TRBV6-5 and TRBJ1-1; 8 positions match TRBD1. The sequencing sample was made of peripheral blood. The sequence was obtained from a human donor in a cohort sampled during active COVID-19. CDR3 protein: CASSIQGDTEAFF. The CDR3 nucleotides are TGTGCCAGCAGTATACAGGGGGACACTGAAGCTTTCTTT.